This T cell receptor beta chain stems from a study of blood T cell repertoires in COVID-19. Across the whole study: The origin of the acute and convalescent COVID-19 samples was the United States, Italy and Spain.

Germline CDR1 and CDR2: SGHAT and FQNNGV. Germline trimming cut 7 bases from V and 5 bases from J; bases unmatched to any gene: 13. There are 15 residues in the CDR3. As processed by the authors: Researchers report that nucleated cell counts were estimated from reference gene primer amplification. The data were produced by immunoSEQ multiplex PCR, yet TCRdb's version contains in-frame clones alone and is incomplete. V and J calls and clone size are given by that table; D and trimming were obtained from the DNA. Among about 260,000 clones listed, 86% were seen once. Sequencing used peripheral blood. The clonotype was recovered from a man younger than 35 with active or convalescent COVID-19. This chain connects TRBV11-2 to TRBJ1-1; 7 nucleotides match TRBD1. The CDR3: CASKTGQVRKTEAFF. The CDR3 DNA sequence: TGTGCCAGCAAGACAGGGCAGGTGAGAAAAACTGAAGCTTTCTTT.